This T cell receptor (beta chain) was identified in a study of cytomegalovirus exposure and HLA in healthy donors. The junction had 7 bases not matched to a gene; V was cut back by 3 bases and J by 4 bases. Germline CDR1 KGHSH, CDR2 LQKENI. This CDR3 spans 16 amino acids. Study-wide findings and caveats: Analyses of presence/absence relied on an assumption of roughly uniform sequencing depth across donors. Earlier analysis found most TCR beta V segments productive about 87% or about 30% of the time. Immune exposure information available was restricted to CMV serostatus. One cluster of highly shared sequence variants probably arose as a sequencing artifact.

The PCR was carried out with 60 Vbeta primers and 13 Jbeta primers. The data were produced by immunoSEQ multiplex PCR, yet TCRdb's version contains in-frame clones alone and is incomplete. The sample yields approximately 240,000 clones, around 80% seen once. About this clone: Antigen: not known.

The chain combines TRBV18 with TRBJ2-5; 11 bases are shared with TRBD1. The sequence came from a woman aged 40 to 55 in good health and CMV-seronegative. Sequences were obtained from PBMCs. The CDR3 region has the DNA TGTGCCAGCTCACCCGGGACAGGGGGGCGGATAGAGACCCAGTACTTC. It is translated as CASSPGTGGRIETQYF.